This T cell receptor (beta chain) originates from a study of blood T cell repertoires in COVID-19. About the research overall: Acute-phase and convalescent COVID-19 samples originated in the United States, Italy and Spain. In each case, the material was cDNA or gDNA derived from T cells, B-cell-depleted T cells, or PBMCs.

V lost 0 bases to trimming and J lost 3 bases, with 10 bases between them. CDR1 SGHRS and CDR2 YFSETQ come from the germline V gene. This CDR3 has 14 amino acids. In the original workflow: Amplified reference gene primers provided the basis for estimating nucleated cell counts. The method was immunoSEQ multiplex PCR; TCRdb's version includes in-frame clones alone and lacks a portion of them. V, J and clone size derive from that table, while D and trimming were established from the DNA sequence. The sample carries around 130,000 clones, around four fifths recorded once. The sequenced material came from peripheral blood. The chain links TRBV5-1 to TRBJ2-7; D is perhaps TRBD1 (5 bases). This clonotype was sampled from a human donor in a cohort sampled during active COVID-19. In DNA, the CDR3 is TGCGCCAGCAGCTTGGAGGGGTTGGGCTACGAGCAGTACTTC. Encoded protein: CASSLEGLGYEQYF.